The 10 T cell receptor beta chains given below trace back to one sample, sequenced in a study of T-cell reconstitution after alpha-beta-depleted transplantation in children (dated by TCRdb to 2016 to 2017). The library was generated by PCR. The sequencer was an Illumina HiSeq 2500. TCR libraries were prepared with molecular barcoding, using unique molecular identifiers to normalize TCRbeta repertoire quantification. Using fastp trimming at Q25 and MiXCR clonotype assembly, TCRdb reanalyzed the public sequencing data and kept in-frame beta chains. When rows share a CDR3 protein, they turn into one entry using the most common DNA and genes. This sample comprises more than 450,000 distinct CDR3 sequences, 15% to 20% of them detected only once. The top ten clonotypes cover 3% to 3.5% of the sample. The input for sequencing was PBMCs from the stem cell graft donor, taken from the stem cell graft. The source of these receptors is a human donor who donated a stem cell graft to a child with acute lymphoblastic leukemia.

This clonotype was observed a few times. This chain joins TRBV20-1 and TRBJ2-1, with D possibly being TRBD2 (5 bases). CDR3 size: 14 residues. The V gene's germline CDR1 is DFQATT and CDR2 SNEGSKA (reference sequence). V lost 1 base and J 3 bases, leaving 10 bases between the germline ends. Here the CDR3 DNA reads TGCAGTGCTAGAGCTAGCTTAGGCTACAATGAGCAGTTCTTC. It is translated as CSARASLGYNEQFF.

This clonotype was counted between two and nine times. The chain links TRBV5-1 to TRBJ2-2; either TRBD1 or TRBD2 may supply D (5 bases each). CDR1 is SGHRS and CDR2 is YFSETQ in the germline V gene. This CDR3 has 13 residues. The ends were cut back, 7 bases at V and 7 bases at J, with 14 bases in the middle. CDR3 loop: CASALGEHGELFF. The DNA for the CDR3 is TGCGCCAGCGCCTTGGGGGAGCACGGGGAGCTGTTTTTT.

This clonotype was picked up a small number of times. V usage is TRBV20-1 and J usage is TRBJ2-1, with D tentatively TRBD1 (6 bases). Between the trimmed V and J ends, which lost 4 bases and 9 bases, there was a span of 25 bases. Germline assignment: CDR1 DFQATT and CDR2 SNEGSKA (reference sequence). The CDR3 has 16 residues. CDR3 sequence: CSATPTGPLKVGEQFF. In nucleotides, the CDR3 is TGCAGTGCTACTCCCACAGGGCCCCTTAAGGTGGGTGAGCAGTTCTTC.

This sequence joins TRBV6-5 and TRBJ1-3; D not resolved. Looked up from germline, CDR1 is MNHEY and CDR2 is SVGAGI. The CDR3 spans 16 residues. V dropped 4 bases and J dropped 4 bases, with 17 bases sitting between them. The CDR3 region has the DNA TGTGCCAGCAGTTGCTCGCAGAAAGGGTTCGGAAACACCATATATTTT. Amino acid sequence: CASSCSQKGFGNTIYF.

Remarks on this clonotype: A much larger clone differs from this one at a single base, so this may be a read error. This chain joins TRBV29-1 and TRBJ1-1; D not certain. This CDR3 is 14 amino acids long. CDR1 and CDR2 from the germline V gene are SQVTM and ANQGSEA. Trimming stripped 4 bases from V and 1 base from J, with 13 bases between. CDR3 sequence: CSVGRHSRNTEAFF. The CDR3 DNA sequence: TGCAGCGTTGGCAGACATTCGCGGAACACTGAAGCTTTCTTT.

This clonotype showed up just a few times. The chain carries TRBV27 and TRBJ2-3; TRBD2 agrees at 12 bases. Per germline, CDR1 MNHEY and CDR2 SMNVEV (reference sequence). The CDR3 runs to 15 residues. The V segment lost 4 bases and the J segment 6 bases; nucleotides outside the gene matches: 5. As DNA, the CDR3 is TGTGCCAGCAGTTCCCTAGCGGGAGGGGACGATACGCAGTATTTT. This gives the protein CASSSLAGGDDTQYF.

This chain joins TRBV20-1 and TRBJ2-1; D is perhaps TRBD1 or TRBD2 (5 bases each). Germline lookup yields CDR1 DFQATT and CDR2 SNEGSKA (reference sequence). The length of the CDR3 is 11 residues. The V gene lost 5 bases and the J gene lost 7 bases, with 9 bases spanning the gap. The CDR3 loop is CSAPEGNEQFF. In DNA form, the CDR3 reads TGCAGTGCTCCTGAGGGGAATGAGCAGTTCTTC.

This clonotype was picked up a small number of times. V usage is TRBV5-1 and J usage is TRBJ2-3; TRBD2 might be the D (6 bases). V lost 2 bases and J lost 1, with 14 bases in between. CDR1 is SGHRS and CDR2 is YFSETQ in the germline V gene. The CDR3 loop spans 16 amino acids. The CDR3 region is CASSFLAGSRTDTQYF. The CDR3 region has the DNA TGCGCCAGCAGCTTTCTAGCCGGGAGTCGCACAGATACGCAGTATTTT.

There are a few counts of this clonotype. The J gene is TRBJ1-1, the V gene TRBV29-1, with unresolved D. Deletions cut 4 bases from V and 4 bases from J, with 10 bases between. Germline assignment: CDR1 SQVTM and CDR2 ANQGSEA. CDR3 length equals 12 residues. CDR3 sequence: CSVAAAFTEAFF. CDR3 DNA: TGCAGCGTTGCCGCGGCTTTCACTGAAGCTTTCTTT.

This CDR3 reads CASSLVFDRGSGDTEAFF. The CDR3 DNA follows: TGCGCCAGCAGCTTGGTATTCGACAGAGGAAGTGGGGACACTGAAGCTTTCTTT. J is TRBJ1-1 and V is TRBV5-1, with a tentative D call TRBD1 (5 bases). Germline CDR1 SGHRS, CDR2 YFSETQ. CDR3 length: 18 residues. Trimming took off 0 bases at V and 3 bases at J, with 21 bases between the two ends.